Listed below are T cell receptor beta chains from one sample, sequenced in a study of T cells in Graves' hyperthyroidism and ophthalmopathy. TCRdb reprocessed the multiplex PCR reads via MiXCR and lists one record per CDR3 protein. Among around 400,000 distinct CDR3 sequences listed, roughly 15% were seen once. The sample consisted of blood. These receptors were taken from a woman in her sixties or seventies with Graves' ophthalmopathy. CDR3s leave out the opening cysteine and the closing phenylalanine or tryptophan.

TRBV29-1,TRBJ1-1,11,SVPSGGDAEAF
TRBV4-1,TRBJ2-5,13,ASTRTAGLQETQY
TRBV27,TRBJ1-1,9,ASSGGSYAF
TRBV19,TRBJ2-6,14,ASSPLDRAGANVLT
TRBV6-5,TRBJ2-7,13,ASSYSGTGSYEQY
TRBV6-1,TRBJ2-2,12,ASARGLRAGELF
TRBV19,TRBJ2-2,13,ASSRPGLATGELF
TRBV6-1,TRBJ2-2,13,ASSEWRGGTGELF
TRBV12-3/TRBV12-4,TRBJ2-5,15,ASSFPSGGGYQETQY
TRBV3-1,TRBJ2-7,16,ASSQEGGLAYPAYEQY
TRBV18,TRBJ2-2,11,ASSRKNTGELF
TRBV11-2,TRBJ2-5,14,ASSEAPTSGRETQY
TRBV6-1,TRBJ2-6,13,ASSVMSSGANVLT
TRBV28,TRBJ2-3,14,ASSETAVTSTDTQY
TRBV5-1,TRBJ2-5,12,ASSLEGQQETQY
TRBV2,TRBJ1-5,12,ASSGGQGAKPQH
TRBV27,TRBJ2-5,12,ASRPLGPQETQY
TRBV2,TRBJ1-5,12,ASSVVGQGQPQH
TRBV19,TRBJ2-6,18,ASSVRQGLTFTGGANVLT
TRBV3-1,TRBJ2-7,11,ASSHGPPYEQY
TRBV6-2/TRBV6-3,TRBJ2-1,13,ASTDTGEYYNEQF
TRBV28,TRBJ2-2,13,ASSLGGGGSGELF
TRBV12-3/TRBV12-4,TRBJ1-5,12,ASSPRTGGRPQH
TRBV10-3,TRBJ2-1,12,AISSGLIYNEQF
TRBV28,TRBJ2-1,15,ASSLNAGTGYHNEQF
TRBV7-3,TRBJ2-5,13,ASSANPAGLETQY
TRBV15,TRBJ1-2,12,ATSFGGGDYGYT
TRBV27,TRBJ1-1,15,ASSLRGQGDLNTEAF
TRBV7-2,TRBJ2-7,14,ASSLLGVAGAYEQY
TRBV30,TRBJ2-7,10,AWSPLGYEQY
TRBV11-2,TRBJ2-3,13,ASSLGRDRPDTQY
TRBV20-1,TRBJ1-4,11,SARQGADEKLF
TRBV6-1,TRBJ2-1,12,ASSRTGSTNEQF
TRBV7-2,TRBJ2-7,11,ATSGQPTYEQY
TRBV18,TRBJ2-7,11,ASSPGHGLEQY
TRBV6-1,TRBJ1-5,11,ASSESTGRPQH
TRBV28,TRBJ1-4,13,ASRTGGATNEKLF
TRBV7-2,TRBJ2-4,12,ASSLEGRWGIQY
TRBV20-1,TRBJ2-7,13,SARDRKRATYEQY
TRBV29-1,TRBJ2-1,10,SVVGNYNEQF
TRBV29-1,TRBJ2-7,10,SVEDGSWEQY
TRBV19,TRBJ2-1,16,ASSIDRVRSGGGDEQF
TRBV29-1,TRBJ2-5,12,SVTWTGLGETQY
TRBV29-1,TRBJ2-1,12,SVDESSSYNEQF
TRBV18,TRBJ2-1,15,ASSPPQGLPFYNEQF
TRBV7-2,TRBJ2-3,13,ASSIRTSGSDTQY
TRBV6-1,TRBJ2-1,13,ASRARDREQGEQF
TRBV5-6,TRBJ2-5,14,ASSPILAGNQETQY
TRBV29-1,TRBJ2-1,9,SGESLNEQF
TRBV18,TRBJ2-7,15,ASSPGLSGGRNGEQY
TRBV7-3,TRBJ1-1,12,ASSLQGSGTEAF
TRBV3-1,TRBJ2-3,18,ASSQHRTSGRGPLTDTQY
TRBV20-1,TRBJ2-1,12,SALRESSYNEQF
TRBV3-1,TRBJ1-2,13,ASSFTTDRGTGYT
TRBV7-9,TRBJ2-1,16,ASSSGTSGNRNYNEQF
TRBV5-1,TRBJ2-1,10,ASRGDYNEQF
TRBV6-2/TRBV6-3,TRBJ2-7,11,ASSWVRGYEQY
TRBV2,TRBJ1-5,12,ASSDKQGNQPQH
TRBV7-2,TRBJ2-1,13,ASSLAPSDHNEQF